The 13 T cell receptor beta chains listed next were all sequenced from one sample in a study of patients and donors after allogeneic stem cell transplantation. TCRdb processed the RT-PCR reads anew with MiXCR; each CDR3 protein has one entry. This table has about a million distinct CDR3 sequences, 18% appearing once. Material: blood, either unsorted or a sorted T cell fraction (not recorded which). These TCRs come from a human donor who was either an allogeneic HSCT recipient or a stem cell or donor lymphocyte infusion donor (not recorded which). It is not recorded whose cells these are; they may come from a transplant donor.

This clonotype showed up many times. The chain is built from TRBV5-1 and TRBJ1-1; 11 bases are a match to TRBD1. V was pared by 2 bases and J by 4 bases, with 4 bases of the junction left unmatched. This CDR3 has 15 residues. Germline V CDR1 and CDR2: SGHRS, YFSETQ. The chain's CDR3 is CASSFTGTGGTEAFF. The DNA of the CDR3 is TGCGCCAGCAGCTTCACCGGGACAGGGGGCACTGAAGCTTTCTTT.

This clonotype was found a few times. The gene calls are TRBV4-3 and TRBJ2-1; D is undetermined. This CDR3 has 16 amino acids. V was trimmed by 0 bases and J by 7 bases, leaving 16 bases between them. The germline gives CDR1 LGHNA, CDR2 YSLEER. DNA of the CDR3: TGCGCCAGCAGCCAAGATCTGATCGGTCCAGTTAATGAGCAGTTCTTC. This translates into CASSQDLIGPVNEQFF.

This clonotype was recorded a few times. The rearrangement uses TRBV25-1 and TRBJ1-2; D is ambiguous. CDR1 is MGHDK and CDR2 is SYGVNS in the germline V gene. CDR3 length equals 14 residues. Deletions cut 4 bases from V and 0 bases from J, with 9 bases between. The CDR3 sequence is CASSAISANYGYTF. CDR3 DNA sequence: TGTGCCAGCAGTGCCATATCAGCTAACTATGGCTACACCTTC.

This clonotype was counted at least ten times. V and J are TRBV6-1 and TRBJ1-3, with a possible D match to TRBD1 (6 bases). Trimming removed 6 bases at V and 2 bases at J, with 20 bases between. The CDR3 has 17 amino acids. CDR1 is MNHNS, CDR2 SASEGT, per germline. The CDR3 nucleotides read TGTGCCAGCAGCAGACGACAGGTCAAGGGCACTGGAAACACCATATATTTT. It specifies CASSRRQVKGTGNTIYF.

The chain is built from TRBV20-1 and TRBJ2-5; possible D gene TRBD1, 6 bases. Germline V CDR1 and CDR2: DFQATT, SNEGSKA (reference sequence). The CDR3 loop spans 18 amino acids. The germline V and J ends were trimmed by 0 bases and 5 bases, with 25 bases remaining between them. The CDR3 sequence is CSARDWGLRSRTSETQYF. The CDR3 nucleotides read TGCAGTGCTAGAGATTGGGGGCTACGGTCCCGGACGTCTGAGACCCAGTACTTC.

This clonotype appeared a few times. The CDR3 sequence is CASSFLVTGLVFGTDTQYF. The CDR3 DNA reads as TGTGCCAGCAGCTTTCTGGTGACAGGCTTAGTATTTGGCACAGATACGCAGTATTTT. The J gene is TRBJ2-3, the V gene TRBV11-2; tentative D call: TRBD1 (6 bases). This CDR3 spans 19 amino acids. CDR1 SGHAT and CDR2 FQNNGV come from the germline V gene. V dropped 3 bases and J dropped 1 base, with 23 bases sitting between them. Filled out from reference TRBV11-2 and TRBJ2-3, the complete variable domain reads EAGVAQSPRYKIIEKRQSVAFWCNPISGHATLYWYQQILGQGPKLLIQFQNNGVVDDSQLPKDRFSAERLKGVDSTLKIQPAKLEDSAVYLCASSFLVTGLVFGTDTQYFGPGTRLTVL.

The V gene is TRBV24-1, the J gene TRBJ2-1, with 7 nucleotides matching TRBD2. V was clipped by 5 bases and J by 9 bases; unmatched bases: 12. The CDR3 runs 15 residues. Germline CDR1 KGHDR, CDR2 SFDVKD. The CDR3 region has the DNA TGTGCCACCAGTGGAAATGCGGGAGTTCTTCTTGAGCAGTTCTTC. Translated: CATSGNAGVLLEQFF.

The chain recombines TRBV5-6 with TRBJ2-7, with D unresolved. Trimming shortened V by 0 bases and J by 0 bases, and 13 bases separated the two germline ends. CDR3 length equals 16 residues. Per the germline V gene, CDR1 is SGHDT and CDR2 is YYEEEE. CDR3 residues: CASSLGTGRRSYEQYF. In DNA form, the CDR3 reads TGTGCCAGCAGCTTGGGGACCGGGCGCCGCTCCTACGAGCAGTACTTC. Full variable domain (rest looked up from reference TRBV5-6 and TRBJ2-7): DAGVTQSPTHLIKTRGQQVTLRCSPKSGHDTVSWYQQALGQGPQFIFQYYEEEERQRGNFPDRFSGHQFPNYSSELNVNALLLGDSALYLCASSLGTGRRSYEQYFGPGTRLTVT.

This clonotype was observed a few times. The gene calls are TRBV7-3 and TRBJ2-3; 9 bases match TRBD2. The CDR3 is made up of 15 amino acids. Germline assignment: CDR1 SGHTA and CDR2 FQGTGA. Losses at the gene ends were 8 bases for V and 6 bases for J; bases not matched to a gene: 12. In DNA, the CDR3 is TGTGCCAGCGGAGGTAGCGGGAGAGGAGGGGATACGCAGTATTTT. Amino acid sequence: CASGGSGRGGDTQYF.

The J gene is TRBJ1-5, the V gene TRBV7-3, with D possibly matching TRBD1 (5 bases). Germline V CDR1 and CDR2: SGHTA, FQGTGA. V lost 5 bases, J lost 5 bases, and 10 bases lay in between. The CDR3 has 13 amino acids. The DNA for the CDR3 is TGTGCCAGCAGCCGGGACCGGTATCAGCCCCAGCATTTT. As protein: CASSRDRYQPQHF.

A few counts support this clonotype. The rearrangement joins TRBV6-5 to TRBJ2-2, with D unclear. This CDR3 is built from 13 residues. Germline-derived CDR1 and CDR2 are MNHEY and SVGAGI. The V end was cut by 2 bases, the J end by 9 bases, with 10 bases between. In DNA, the CDR3 is TGTGCCAGCAGTTACGGGGAAGCCAGGGAGCTGTTTTTT. As protein: CASSYGEARELFF.

This clonotype was detected a few times. The chain couples TRBV20-1 to TRBJ2-7, with TRBD1 matching 10 bases. Trimming at V came to 5 bases and at J to 4 bases, leaving 11 bases not matched to a gene. This CDR3 spans 15 amino acids. CDR1 is DFQATT, CDR2 SNEGSKA, per germline (reference sequence). CDR3 sequence: CSAGLPDRGPYEQYF. CDR3 in DNA: TGCAGTGCTGGCCTTCCAGACAGGGGGCCGTACGAGCAGTACTTC.

This clonotype was counted only a few times. The chain is built from TRBV2 and TRBJ2-5; 7 nucleotides agree with TRBD1. The V segment lost 6 bases and the J segment 1 base; nucleotides outside the gene matches: 11. This CDR3 comprises 16 residues. Germline values: CDR1 SNHLY, CDR2 FYNNEI. The CDR3 sequence is CASRDPGTASQETQYF. The CDR3 DNA follows: TGTGCCAGCAGGGATCCCGGGACAGCTTCCCAAGAGACCCAGTACTTC.